This T cell receptor beta chain was documented in a study of response to subunit inactivated influenza vaccine. TCRdb reprocessed the RT-PCR reads via MiXCR and lists one record per CDR3 protein. The repertoire includes approximately 520,000 distinct CDR3 sequences, 16% of them detected once, and 2.5% to 3.5% sits in the top ten. Material: CD4+ T cells sorted from PBMCs, obtained 23 to 25 months after vaccination. This clonotype was sampled from a man between 45 and 75 years old who received an inactivated influenza vaccine.

The CDR3 DNA sequence: TGCGCCAGCAGCCAGAGGACAGGGGGGGACACCGGGGAGCTGTTTTTT. Translated: CASSQRTGGDTGELFF. This rearrangement joins TRBV4-3 to TRBJ2-2; 10 bases map to TRBD1. CDR3 length: 16 residues. J gave up 3 bases and V 3 bases, and 4 bases lay outside the gene matches. Germline V gene lookup returns CDR1 LGHNA and CDR2 YSLEER.